This T cell receptor beta chain emerged from a study of beta chain features in type 1 diabetes. Study findings and constraints: Shortening that was moderate but significant affected the TCRB CDR3s of Type 1 diabetes patients in all four CD4+ subsets. With patients and controls alike, PCR might favor shorter templates to an equal degree.

This clone was seen repeatedly, ten times or more. Its antigen is as yet unknown. This CDR3 contains 12 residues. The V end was cut by 4 bases, the J end by 10 bases, with 11 bases between. The germline gives CDR1 SEHNR, CDR2 FQNEAQ (reference sequence). The whole isolated RNA underwent reverse transcription, so sequencing captured expressed TCRB transcripts. Here immunoSEQ multiplex PCR was the method, and the copy in TCRdb shows in-frame clones only, minus some. The sample shows over 150,000 clones, 7.5% to 8.5% of them seen only once. J is TRBJ2-1 and V is TRBV7-9, with a weak D call TRBD2 (6 bases). The receptor's source is a young man with type 1 diabetes. Material for sequencing was central memory CD4+ T cells from blood. CDR3 sequence reads: CASSSQGGEQFF. In DNA form, the CDR3 reads TGTGCCAGCAGCTCGCAGGGAGGCGAGCAGTTCTTC.